One and the same sample provided the 17 T cell receptor beta chains below, sequenced in a study of blood T cell repertoires in COVID-19. Sequencing was performed with immunoSEQ multiplex PCR; in TCRdb, only in-frame clones are kept and a portion is missing. The sample shows 95,000 to 100,000 clones, approximately 89% of them seen only once. Sequencing was done on a sample of peripheral blood. Source of these receptors: a woman under 40 with acute or convalescent COVID-19.

The chain combines TRBV28 with TRBJ1-5; 9 bases agree with TRBD1. The germline gives CDR1 MDHEN, CDR2 SYDVKM. With 5 bases clipped from V and 7 bases from J, the junction kept 6 bases outside the gene matches. The length of the CDR3 is 14 residues. Here the CDR3 DNA reads TGTGCCAGCAGTATCGGGACAGGGATCCAGCCCCAGCATTTT. It yields the protein CASSIGTGIQPQHF.

A few counts support this clone. J is TRBJ2-7 and V is TRBV30; perhaps TRBD1 as D (6 bases). The V and J ends lost 4 bases and 5 bases respectively, with 15 bases between them. The CDR3 has 13 amino acids. CDR1 is GTSNPN and CDR2 is SVGIG in the germline V gene (reference sequence). In DNA, the CDR3 is TGTGCCTGGACCTTACAGGGCGTGGACGAGCAGTACTTC. Amino acid sequence: CAWTLQGVDEQYF.

The chain couples TRBV4-1 to TRBJ2-2; tentatively, D is TRBD1 (5 bases). This CDR3 region has 13 residues. The V end lost 2 bases, the J end lost 4 bases, and 5 bases lay between the germline ends. Germline V gene sequence: CDR1 MGHRA, CDR2 YSYEKL. CDR3 bases: TGCGCCAGCAGCCAACAGGGCACCGGGGAGCTGTTTTTT. Amino acids: CASSQQGTGELFF.

This clone has only one observation. This rearrangement joins TRBV5-6 to TRBJ1-2, with D maybe TRBD1 (5 bases). Germline V CDR1 and CDR2: SGHDT, YYEEEE. This CDR3 region has 14 residues. V lost 3 bases to trimming and J lost 7 bases, with 16 bases between them. CDR3 amino acids: CASSYTAGGGGYTF. In DNA form, the CDR3 reads TGTGCCAGCAGCTATACCGCCGGGGGAGGTGGCTACACCTTC.

The chain employs TRBV2 and TRBJ1-1; a possible D gene is TRBD1 (6 bases). The germline V and J ends were trimmed by 4 bases and 7 bases, with 13 bases remaining between them. CDR3 length: 13 residues. Germline V gene data show CDR1 as SNHLY and CDR2 as FYNNEI. The DNA of the CDR3 is TGTGCCAGCAGTGTTGAGGGGGACGGTGAAGCTTTCTTT. It translates to CASSVEGDGEAFF.

The chain recombines TRBV4-1 with TRBJ2-7, with 8 nucleotides matching TRBD1. V was clipped by 3 bases and J by 2 bases; unmatched bases: 3. The CDR3 sequence is 14 residues long. Germline assignment: CDR1 MGHRA and CDR2 YSYEKL. In DNA form, the CDR3 reads TGCGCCAGCAGCCATTCCAGGGGGCCCTACGAGCAGTACTTC. Residues: CASSHSRGPYEQYF.

J is TRBJ1-1 and V is TRBV18; weak D call: TRBD1 (5 bases). V lost 5 bases and J 1 base, leaving 14 bases between the germline ends. CDR1 and CDR2 from the germline V gene are KGHSH and LQKENI. This CDR3 spans 15 amino acids. The chain's CDR3 is CASSSRQTTNTEAFF. Here the CDR3 DNA reads TGTGCCAGCTCATCCAGACAGACAACGAACACTGAAGCTTTCTTT.

The V and J genes are TRBV11-2 and TRBJ1-5, with a tentative D call TRBD1 (6 bases). The CDR3 length is 15 residues. Trimming cost V 5 bases and J 3 bases, with 14 bases left between them. CDR1 is SGHAT and CDR2 is FQNNGV in the germline V gene. The DNA for the CDR3 is TGTGCCAGCAGCCTACAGGGAGGGCCCAATCAGCCCCAGCATTTT. Translation gives CASSLQGGPNQPQHF.

V is TRBV9 and J is TRBJ2-1; D ambiguous. V lost 3 bases and J 4 bases, leaving 11 bases between the germline ends. The CDR3 consists of 14 residues. The germline V gene encodes CDR1 SGDLS and CDR2 YYNGEE. CDR3 DNA: TGTGCCAGCAGCGGCGGCGACTCATACAATGAGCAGTTCTTC. Translation gives CASSGGDSYNEQFF.

The chain couples TRBV2 to TRBJ1-2, with D possibly TRBD1 on 5 matching bases. The germline V gene encodes CDR1 SNHLY and CDR2 FYNNEI. The CDR3 covers 14 residues. The V end was cut by 6 bases, the J end by 4 bases, with 15 bases between. CDR3 nucleotide sequence: TGTGCCAGCAGAGACGACAGTGGAGTCTATGGCTACACCTTC. Amino acids: CASRDDSGVYGYTF.

The V and J genes are TRBV10-3 and TRBJ2-7, with 10 bases matching TRBD1. Germline V gene data show CDR1 as ENHRY and CDR2 as SYGVKD. The CDR3 runs to 15 residues. The V segment lost 4 bases and the J segment 3 bases; nucleotides outside the gene matches: 6. As DNA, the CDR3 is TGTGCCATCAGTGGGGGACAGGGGTTAAACTACGAGCAGTACTTC. This codes for CAISGGQGLNYEQYF.

This clone has only one observation. This chain uses TRBV7-3 with TRBJ2-7, with 7 nucleotides matching TRBD1. CDR1 is SGHTA and CDR2 is FQGTGA in the germline V gene. Losses at the gene ends were 0 bases for V and 5 bases for J; bases not matched to a gene: 7. The CDR3 covers 15 residues. The DNA of the CDR3 is TGTGCCAGCAGCTTAACAATGACAGGGTTCGACGAGCAGTACTTC. Translating gives CASSLTMTGFDEQYF.

The chain couples TRBV6-5 to TRBJ1-5; D is possibly TRBD1 (6 bases). CDR3 length: 14 amino acids. Trimming cost V 6 bases and J 6 bases, with 15 bases left between them. Germline V gives CDR1 MNHEY, CDR2 SVGAGI. CDR3 sequence (DNA): TGTGCCAGCAGCCCGGGACACCCGTTTCAGCCCCAGCATTTT. Translation gives CASSPGHPFQPQHF.

The J gene is TRBJ2-7, the V gene TRBV10-2; TRBD2 matches at 7 bases. CDR1 and CDR2 from the germline V gene are WSHSY and SAAADI. This CDR3 region has 19 residues. Trimming removed 4 bases from V and 0 bases from J; junction bases left unmatched: 18. This chain's CDR3 is CASSGFGEGPHRGSYEQYF. The CDR3 DNA reads as TGCGCCAGCAGTGGGTTCGGGGAGGGGCCCCACCGAGGCTCCTACGAGCAGTACTTC.

The rearrangement joins TRBV4-1 to TRBJ1-3; TRBD1 matches at 9 bases. The CDR3 consists of 17 residues. The V gene end was trimmed by 4 bases and the J gene end by 3 bases; junction bases not matched to a gene: 10. CDR1 is MGHRA, CDR2 YSYEKL, per germline. The CDR3 region has the DNA TGCGCCAGCAGCCCCGGGACAGGGACCCCCATTGGAAACACCATATATTTT. Protein product: CASSPGTGTPIGNTIYF.

The chain carries TRBV28 and TRBJ2-7; D is unclear. Trimming removed 2 bases from V and 2 bases from J, with 4 bases in between. The CDR3 runs to 12 residues. The germline V gene has CDR1 MDHEN and CDR2 SYDVKM. The CDR3 DNA follows: TGTGCCAGCAGTTTAGCGCCCTACGAGCAGTACTTC. Translation: CASSLAPYEQYF. Combining the CDR3 with reference TRBV28 and TRBJ2-7 gives the whole variable domain DVKVTQSSRYLVKRTGEKVFLECVQDMDHENMFWYRQDPGLGLRLIYFSYDVKMKEKGDIPEGYSVSREKKERFSLILESASTNQTSMYLCASSLAPYEQYFGPGTRLTVT.

The chain carries TRBV5-1 and TRBJ1-2, with 8 bases fitting TRBD1. CDR1 and CDR2 (germline): SGHRS, YFSETQ. Losses at the gene ends were 0 bases for V and 8 bases for J; bases not matched to a gene: 12. The length of the CDR3 is 16 residues. The CDR3 DNA reads TGCGCCAGCAGCTTGGACAGGGGGTCGTCAGGTCGAGGCTACACCTTC. This gives the protein CASSLDRGSSGRGYTF.